Below are 5 T cell receptor beta chains sequenced from a single sample in a study of graft-versus-host responses after intestinal transplantation. No cognate antigen is known for these TCRs. Measured with immunoSEQ multiplex PCR; TCRdb has only the in-frame clones, and not every one. The profile shows roughly 100,000 clones, more than 85% of them singletons. This specimen was unstimulated CD4+ T cells sorted from spleen or lymph node cells, taken before intestinal transplant. Receptor source: a human donor who received an intestinal transplant.

The chain is built from TRBV7-9 and TRBJ2-1; 7 nucleotides align to TRBD2. CDR3 length: 16 amino acids. CDR1 SEHNR and CDR2 FQNEAQ come from the germline V gene (reference sequence). The trim removed 1 base at V and 7 bases at J, leaving 10 bases unmatched. The CDR3 coding sequence is TGTGCCAGCAGCTTAGTTATATGGGAGGGCCCAAATGAGCAGTTCTTC. Translation gives CASSLVIWEGPNEQFF.

This sequence joins TRBV28 and TRBJ2-1; 9 nucleotides line up with TRBD2. Germline loops: CDR1 MDHEN, CDR2 SYDVKM. This CDR3 is 15 amino acids long. V lost 5 bases, J lost 6 bases, and 8 bases stayed unmatched. The CDR3 loop reads CASSEISGRGNEQFF. Written as DNA, the CDR3 is TGTGCCAGCAGTGAGATTAGCGGGAGAGGCAATGAGCAGTTCTTC.

The chain couples TRBV7-9 to TRBJ2-3; 14 positions agree with TRBD2. CDR3 size: 16 residues. V shed 4 bases and J 4 bases; nucleotides not matched to a gene: 4. Germline loops: CDR1 SEHNR, CDR2 FQNEAQ (reference sequence). The DNA of the CDR3 is TGTGCCAGCAGCTCAACGGGACTAGCGGGGGCAGATACGCAGTATTTT. Its protein product is CASSSTGLAGADTQYF.

The gene calls are TRBV6-1 and TRBJ1-4; 8 positions agree with TRBD1. The CDR3 spans 15 residues. Germline lookup yields CDR1 MNHNS and CDR2 SASEGT. Trimming removed 2 bases from V and 1 base from J; junction bases left unmatched: 0. The CDR3 protein is CASSETGGTNEKLFF. The CDR3 DNA follows: TGTGCCAGCAGTGAAACAGGGGGAACTAATGAAAAACTGTTTTTT.

This clone has more than one count but fewer than ten. This chain uses TRBV6-6 with TRBJ1-1; no clear D. In germline, CDR1 is MNHNY, CDR2 SVGAGI (reference sequence). CDR3 length equals 13 residues. Deletions cut 0 bases from V and 5 bases from J, with 7 bases between. CDR3 sequence reads: CASSYSSETEAFF. In nucleotides, the CDR3 is TGTGCCAGCAGTTACTCGTCAGAAACTGAAGCTTTCTTT.